This is a list of T cell receptor beta chains from one sample in a study of blood T cell repertoires in COVID-19. Produced via immunoSEQ multiplex PCR; TCRdb's table is partial and in-frame only. The sample shows about 100,000 clones, roughly 84% of them seen only once. Sequenced input: peripheral blood. These receptor sequences come from a man between 70 and 80 years old with active or convalescent COVID-19. Each CDR3 is given with its conserved first and last residue. D genes are given only for firm matches. Clone size is shown for a subset of rows, as once, few, many or a class of expanded clone.

clone_size j_call v_call d_call cdr3_aa cdr3_nt
NA TRBJ1-3 TRBV5-1 NA CASSFYGEAGNTIYF TGCGCCAGCAGCTTTTACGGAGAGGCTGGAAACACCATATATTTT
NA TRBJ1-3 TRBV28 TRBD1 CASSSTGRNTIYF TGTGCCAGCAGTTCGACAGGGCGAAACACCATATATTTT
once TRBJ2-1 TRBV5-5 NA CASSTQVHNEQFF TGTGCCAGCAGCACCCAGGTCCACAATGAGCAGTTCTTC
NA TRBJ2-3 TRBV6-6 TRBD2 CASSQTSGGVSADTQYF TGTGCCAGCAGTCAGACTAGCGGAGGGGTTTCGGCAGATACGCAGTATTTT
NA TRBJ1-2 TRBV5-6 TRBD1 CASSLVGGNLGGYTF TGTGCCAGCAGCTTGGTAGGGGGCAATCTAGGAGGCTACACCTTC
NA TRBJ2-5 TRBV3-1/TRBV3-2 TRBD2 CASTGWGRGEETQYF TGTGCCAGCACCGGGTGGGGACGGGGGGAAGAGACCCAGTACTTC
NA TRBJ1-2 TRBV5-4 TRBD1 CASSGTRGLSDGYTF TGTGCCAGCAGCGGGACCAGGGGGTTAAGTGACGGCTACACCTTC
once TRBJ1-2 TRBV12-3/TRBV12-4 TRBD1 CASSPTGAGGYTF TGTGCCAGCAGTCCCACAGGGGCCGGCGGCTACACCTTC
NA TRBJ1-5 TRBV28 NA CASSGPRGTTYNQPQHF TGTGCCAGCAGTGGGCCTCGGGGGACTACTTACAATCAGCCCCAGCATTTT
once TRBJ1-2 TRBV6-5 NA CASSSGGRESTF TGTGCCAGCAGTTCGGGGGGGAGGGAGAGCACCTTC
NA TRBJ2-7 TRBV2 NA CASSVQGYEQYF TGTGCCAGCAGTGTGCAGGGCTACGAGCAGTACTTC
once TRBJ2-5 TRBV5-8 TRBD2 CASSIASGGGQETQYF TGTGCCAGCAGCATCGCTAGCGGGGGGGGTCAAGAGACCCAGTACTTC
NA TRBJ1-3 TRBV28 TRBD1 CAGGTAGNTIYF TGTGCCGGAGGGACAGCTGGAAACACCATATATTTT
NA TRBJ1-6 TRBV6-2/TRBV6-3 TRBD1 CASSYTEATGVDSPLHF TGTGCCAGCAGTTACACCGAGGCGACAGGGGTCGATTCACCCCTCCACTTT
NA TRBJ2-1 TRBV5-4 NA CASSSRGAADSKQFF TGTGCCAGCAGCTCCCGTGGGGCCGCCGACTCGAAGCAGTTCTTC
NA TRBJ2-2 TRBV7-2 NA CASSFQGVGNTGELFF TGTGCCAGCAGCTTCCAAGGGGTAGGGAACACCGGGGAGCTGTTTTTT
NA TRBJ2-3 TRBV29-1 NA CSVDAGDTQYF TGCAGCGTTGACGCGGGGGATACGCAGTATTTT
NA TRBJ1-5 TRBV11-2 NA CASSLGGVSNQPQHF TGTGCCAGCAGCTTAGGGGGGGTTAGCAATCAGCCCCAGCATTTT
NA TRBJ1-4 TRBV6-2/TRBV6-3 NA CASSSGTAEKLFF TGTGCCAGCAGTTCGGGGACTGCTGAAAAACTGTTTTTT
NA TRBJ1-4 TRBV7-2 TRBD1 CASSADRELFF TGTGCCAGCAGCGCCGACAGGGAACTGTTTTTT
NA TRBJ2-7 TRBV7-9 TRBD1 CASRTQTGGEQYF TGTGCCAGCAGAACGCAGACAGGGGGCGAGCAGTACTTC
NA TRBJ2-1 TRBV18 NA CASSPKGGGTYNEQFF TGTGCCAGCTCACCTAAGGGGGGAGGGACCTACAATGAGCAGTTCTTC
NA TRBJ1-2 TRBV2 NA CASSEMAGTKRIYGYTF TGTGCCAGCAGTGAAATGGCGGGTACTAAACGGATCTATGGCTACACCTTC